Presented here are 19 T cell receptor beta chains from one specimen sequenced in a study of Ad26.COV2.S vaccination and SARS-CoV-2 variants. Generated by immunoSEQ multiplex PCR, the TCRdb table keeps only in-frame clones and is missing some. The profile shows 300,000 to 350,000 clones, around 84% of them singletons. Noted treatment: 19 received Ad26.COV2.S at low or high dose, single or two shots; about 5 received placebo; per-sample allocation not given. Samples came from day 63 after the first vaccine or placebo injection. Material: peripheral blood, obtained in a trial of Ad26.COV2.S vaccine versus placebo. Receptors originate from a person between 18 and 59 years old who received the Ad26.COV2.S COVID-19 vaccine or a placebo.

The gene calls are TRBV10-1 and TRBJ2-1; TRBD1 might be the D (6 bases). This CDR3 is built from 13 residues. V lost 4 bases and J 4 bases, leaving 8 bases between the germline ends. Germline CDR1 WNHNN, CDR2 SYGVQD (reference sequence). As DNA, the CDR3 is TGCGCCAGCAGTGCGGACAGATACAATGAGCAGTTCTTC. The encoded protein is CASSADRYNEQFF.

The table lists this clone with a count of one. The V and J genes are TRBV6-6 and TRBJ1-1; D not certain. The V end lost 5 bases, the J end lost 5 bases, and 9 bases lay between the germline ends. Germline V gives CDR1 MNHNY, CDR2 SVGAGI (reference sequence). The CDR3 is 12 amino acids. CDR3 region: CASSPFGTEAFF. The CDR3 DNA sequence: TGTGCCAGCAGTCCTTTTGGGACTGAAGCTTTCTTT.

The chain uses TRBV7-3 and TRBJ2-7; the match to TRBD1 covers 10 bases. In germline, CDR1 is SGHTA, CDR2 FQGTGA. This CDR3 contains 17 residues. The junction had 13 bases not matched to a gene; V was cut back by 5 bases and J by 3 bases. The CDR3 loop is CASSALPGQGPYYEQYF. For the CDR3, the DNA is TGTGCCAGCAGCGCCCTACCGGGACAGGGGCCCTACTACGAGCAGTACTTC.

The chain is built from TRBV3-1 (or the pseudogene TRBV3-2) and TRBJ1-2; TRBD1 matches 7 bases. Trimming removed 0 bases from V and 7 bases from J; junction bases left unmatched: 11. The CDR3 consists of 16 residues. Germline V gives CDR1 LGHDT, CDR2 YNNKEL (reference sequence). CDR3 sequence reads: CASSQDLSAQGVGYTF. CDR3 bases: TGTGCCAGCAGCCAAGATCTCTCGGCCCAGGGGGTTGGCTACACCTTC.

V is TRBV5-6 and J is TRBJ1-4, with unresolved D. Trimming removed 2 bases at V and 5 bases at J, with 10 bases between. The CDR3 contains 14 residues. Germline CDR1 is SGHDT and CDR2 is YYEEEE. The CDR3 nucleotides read TGTGCCAGCAGCTTCGGTGGGGTAAATGAAAAACTGTTTTTT. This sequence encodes CASSFGGVNEKLFF. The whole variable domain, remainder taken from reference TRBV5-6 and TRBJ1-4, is DAGVTQSPTHLIKTRGQQVTLRCSPKSGHDTVSWYQQALGQGPQFIFQYYEEEERQRGNFPDRFSGHQFPNYSSELNVNALLLGDSALYLCASSFGGVNEKLFFGSGTQLSVL.

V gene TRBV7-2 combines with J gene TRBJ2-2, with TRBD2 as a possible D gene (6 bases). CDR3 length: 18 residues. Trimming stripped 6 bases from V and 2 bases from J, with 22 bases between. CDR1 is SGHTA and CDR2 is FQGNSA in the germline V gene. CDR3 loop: CASRPSGGASRNTGELFF. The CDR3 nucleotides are TGTGCCAGCAGGCCTAGTGGAGGGGCTAGCCGCAACACCGGGGAGCTGTTTTTT.

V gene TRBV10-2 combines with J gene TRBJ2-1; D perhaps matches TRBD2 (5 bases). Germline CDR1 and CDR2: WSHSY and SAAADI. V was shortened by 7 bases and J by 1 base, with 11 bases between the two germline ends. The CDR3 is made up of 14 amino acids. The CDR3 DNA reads TGCGCCAGCACCCCCCCGGGGTCCTACAATGAGCAGTTCTTC. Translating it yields CASTPPGSYNEQFF.

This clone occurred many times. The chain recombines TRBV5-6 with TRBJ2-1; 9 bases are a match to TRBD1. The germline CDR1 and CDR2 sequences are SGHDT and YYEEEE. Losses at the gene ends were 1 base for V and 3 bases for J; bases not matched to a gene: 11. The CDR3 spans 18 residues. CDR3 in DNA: TGTGCCAGCAGCTTGAAGTATGTTCGGGACAGGGTCTACAATGAGCAGTTCTTC. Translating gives CASSLKYVRDRVYNEQFF.

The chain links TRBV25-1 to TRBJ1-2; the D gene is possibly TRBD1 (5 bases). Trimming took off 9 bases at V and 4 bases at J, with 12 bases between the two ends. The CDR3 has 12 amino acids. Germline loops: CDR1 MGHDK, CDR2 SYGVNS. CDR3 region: CASREGLYGYTF. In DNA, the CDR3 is TGTGCCAGTCGGGAGGGGCTCTATGGCTACACCTTC.

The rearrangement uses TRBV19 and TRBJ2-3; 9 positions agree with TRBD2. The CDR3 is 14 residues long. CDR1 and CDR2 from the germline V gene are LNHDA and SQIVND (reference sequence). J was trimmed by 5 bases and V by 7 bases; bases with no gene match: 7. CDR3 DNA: TGTGCCAGTATTCAGCGGGGGGAGAAAGATACGCAGTATTTT. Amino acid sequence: CASIQRGEKDTQYF.

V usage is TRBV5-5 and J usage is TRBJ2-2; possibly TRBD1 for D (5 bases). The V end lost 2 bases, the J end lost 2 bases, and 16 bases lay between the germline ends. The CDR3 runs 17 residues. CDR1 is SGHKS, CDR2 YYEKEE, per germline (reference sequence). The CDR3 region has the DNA TGTGCCAGCAGCTTTGGTTCCTCAGGGCGAAACACCGGGGAGCTGTTTTTT. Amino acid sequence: CASSFGSSGRNTGELFF.

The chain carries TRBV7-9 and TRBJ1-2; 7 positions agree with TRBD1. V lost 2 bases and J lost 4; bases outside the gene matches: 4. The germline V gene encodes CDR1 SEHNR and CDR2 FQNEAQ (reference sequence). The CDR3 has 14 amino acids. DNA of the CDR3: TGTGCCAGCAGCTTAAGGGGACAGTCCTATGGCTACACCTTC. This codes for CASSLRGQSYGYTF.

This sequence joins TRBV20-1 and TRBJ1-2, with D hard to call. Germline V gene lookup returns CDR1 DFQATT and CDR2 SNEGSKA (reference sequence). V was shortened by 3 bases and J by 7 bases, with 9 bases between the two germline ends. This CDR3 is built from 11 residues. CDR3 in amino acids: CSASPGPGYTF. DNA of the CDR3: TGCAGTGCTAGCCCTGGACCTGGCTACACCTTC.

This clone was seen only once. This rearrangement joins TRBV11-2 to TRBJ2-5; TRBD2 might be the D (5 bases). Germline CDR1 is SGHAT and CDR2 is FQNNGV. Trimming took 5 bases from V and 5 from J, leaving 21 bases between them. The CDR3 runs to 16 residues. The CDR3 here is CASSLPRTEDWETQYF. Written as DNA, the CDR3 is TGTGCCAGCAGCCTTCCCAGGACGGAGGATTGGGAGACCCAGTACTTC.

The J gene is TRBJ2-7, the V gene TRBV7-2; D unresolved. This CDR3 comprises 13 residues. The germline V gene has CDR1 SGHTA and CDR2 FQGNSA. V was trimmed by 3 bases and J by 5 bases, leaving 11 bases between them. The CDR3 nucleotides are TGTGCCAGCAGCTTTGGGTCGAAGAACGAGCAGTACTTC. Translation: CASSFGSKNEQYF.

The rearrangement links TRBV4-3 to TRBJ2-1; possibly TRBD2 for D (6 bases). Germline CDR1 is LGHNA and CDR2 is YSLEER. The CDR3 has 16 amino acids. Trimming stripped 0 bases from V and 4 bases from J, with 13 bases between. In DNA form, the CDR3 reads TGCGCCAGCAGCCAAGATAGTGGCGGGGTATACAATGAGCAGTTCTTC. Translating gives CASSQDSGGVYNEQFF.

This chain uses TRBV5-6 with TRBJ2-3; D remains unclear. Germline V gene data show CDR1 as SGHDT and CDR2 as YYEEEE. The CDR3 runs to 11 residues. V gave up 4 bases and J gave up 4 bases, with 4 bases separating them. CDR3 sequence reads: CASSRADTQYF. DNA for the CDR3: TGTGCCAGCAGCCGCGCAGATACGCAGTATTTT.

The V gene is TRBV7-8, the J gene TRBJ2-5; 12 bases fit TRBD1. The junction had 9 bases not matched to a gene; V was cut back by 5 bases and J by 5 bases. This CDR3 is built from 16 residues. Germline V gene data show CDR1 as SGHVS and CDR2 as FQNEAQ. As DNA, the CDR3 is TGTGCCAGCAGCACCCGGGGACAGGGGGCCGCGGAGACCCAGTACTTC. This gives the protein CASSTRGQGAAETQYF. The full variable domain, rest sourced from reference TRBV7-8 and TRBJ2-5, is GAGVSQSPRYKVAKRGQDVALRCDPISGHVSLFWYQQALGQGPEFLTYFQNEAQLDKSGLPSDRFFAERPEGSVSTLKIQRTQQEDSAVYLCASSTRGQGAAETQYFGPGTRLLVL.

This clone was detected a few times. CDR3: CASQGIYNSPLHF. Written as DNA, the CDR3 is TGTGCCAGCCAGGGGATCTATAATTCACCCCTCCACTTT. The chain carries TRBV19 and TRBJ1-6; maybe TRBD1 (6 bases). There are 13 residues in the CDR3. V shed 9 bases and J shed 3 bases, with 9 bases lying between them. Germline-derived CDR1 and CDR2 are LNHDA and SQIVND (reference sequence).